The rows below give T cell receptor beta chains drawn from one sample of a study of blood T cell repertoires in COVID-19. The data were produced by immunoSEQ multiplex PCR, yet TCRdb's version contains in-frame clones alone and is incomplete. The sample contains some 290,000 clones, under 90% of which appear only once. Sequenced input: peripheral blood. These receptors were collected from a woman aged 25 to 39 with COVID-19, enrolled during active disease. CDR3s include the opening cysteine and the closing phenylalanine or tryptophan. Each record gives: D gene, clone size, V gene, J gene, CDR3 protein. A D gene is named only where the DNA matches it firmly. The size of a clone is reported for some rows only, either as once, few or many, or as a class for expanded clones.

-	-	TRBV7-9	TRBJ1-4	CASSLGEVQEKLFF
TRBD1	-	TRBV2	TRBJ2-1	CARDRESYNEQFF
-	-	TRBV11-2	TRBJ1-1	CASSFAGDSGTEAFF
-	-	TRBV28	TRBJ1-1	CASRPGQNTEAFF
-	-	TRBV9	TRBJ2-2	CASSVLGGVINTGELFF
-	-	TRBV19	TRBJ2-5	CASSRMGARETQYF
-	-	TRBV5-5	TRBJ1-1	CASNRDTTNTEAFF
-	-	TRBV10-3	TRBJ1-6	CAISTIQGDNSPLHF
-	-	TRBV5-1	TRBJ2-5	CASSLAPHQETQYF
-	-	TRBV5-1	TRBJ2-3	CASSLAHTDTQYF
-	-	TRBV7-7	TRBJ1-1	CASSANKGRGSKEAFF
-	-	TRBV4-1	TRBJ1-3	CASSQVSGFGNTIYF
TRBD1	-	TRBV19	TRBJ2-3	CASSPTRTGNPVGTQYF
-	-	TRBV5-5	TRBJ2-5	CASSSVSETQYF
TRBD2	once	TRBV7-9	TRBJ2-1	CGSQLAGSSYNEQFF
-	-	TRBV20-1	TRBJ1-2	CSVLSDYGYTF
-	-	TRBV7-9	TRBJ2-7	CASSLNLEYEQYF
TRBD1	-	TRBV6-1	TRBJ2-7	CASSERGLTYEQYF
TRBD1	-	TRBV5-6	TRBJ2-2	CASSQGQGSWTGELFF
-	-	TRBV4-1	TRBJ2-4	CASSQVGPDSSKNIQYF
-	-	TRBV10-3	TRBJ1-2	CAITPRVLYGYTF
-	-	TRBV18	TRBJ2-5	CASSPPGVGETQYF
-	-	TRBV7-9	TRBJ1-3	CASSLQGSGNTIYF